A selection of T cell receptor beta chains follows, all from one sample in a study of shared clonotypes between healthy human individuals. Assay used: immunoSEQ multiplex PCR; TCRdb lists only in-frame clones, some missing. This sample has roughly 500,000 clones, with about 96% found just once. The specimen was naive CD4+ T cells sorted from blood. These receptor sequences come from a woman in her 30s in good health. The CDR3 runs from the conserved cysteine through the conserved F or W. A D gene is named only where the DNA matches it firmly. The listing skips clone size in some rows; elsewhere it reads once, few, many or a size class.

cdr3_nt | cdr3_aa | d_call | j_call | clone_size | v_call
TGCGCCAGCCGCCCTCCGGGACTAGCGGGAGGCAAGAAAAGCACAGATACGCAGTATTTT | CASRPPGLAGGKKSTDTQYF | TRBD2 | TRBJ2-3 | . | TRBV4-1
TGTGCCAGTAGTCCCCGGACAGGGTGGCAAGACGAGCAGTACTTC | CASSPRTGWQDEQYF | TRBD1 | TRBJ2-7 | once | TRBV19
TGCGCCAGCAGCCAAGATCGGGGGGTTGGAAACACCATATATTTT | CASSQDRGVGNTIYF | . | TRBJ1-3 | . | TRBV4-1
TGCGCCAGCAGCTTGACTAGCGGATACAATGAGCAGTTCTTC | CASSLTSGYNEQFF | TRBD2 | TRBJ2-1 | once | TRBV5-1
TGTGCCAGCAGCCTGCATCCGGGGGCTGGCACTGAAGCTTTCTTT | CASSLHPGAGTEAFF | . | TRBJ1-1 | . | TRBV28
TGTGCCAGCAGTTACTCGTTTCGCGCTAGCGCCGAGCAGTACTTC | CASSYSFRASAEQYF | . | TRBJ2-7 | . | TRBV6-5
TGTGCCAGCAGCTTAGTCCCCGGGAGATCGAACACCGGGGAGCTGTTTTTT | CASSLVPGRSNTGELFF | . | TRBJ2-2 | . | TRBV11-3
TGTGCCAGCAGGGGTCGACTAGCGGGAGATTGGGAGCAGTACTTC | CASRGRLAGDWEQYF | TRBD2 | TRBJ2-7 | . | TRBV27
TGTGCCAGCGGCCGGACAGGGGTATCAACTAATGAAAAACTGTTTTTT | CASGRTGVSTNEKLFF | TRBD1 | TRBJ1-4 | . | TRBV7-6
TGTGCCAGCAGCTTCCTCGAATCTAGCGTAAACTCCTACGAGCAGTACTTC | CASSFLESSVNSYEQYF | . | TRBJ2-7 | . | TRBV11-2
TGTGCCAGCAGTGAACAGGGAGAGTATGGCTACACCTTC | CASSEQGEYGYTF | . | TRBJ1-2 | . | TRBV25-1
TGTGCCAGCAGCTTGCCCCGCGGCGGGACAGGGGGCTTTGAGCAGTTCTTC | CASSLPRGGTGGFEQFF | TRBD1 | TRBJ2-1 | . | TRBV7-6
TGTGCCAGCAGCCCCCGACAGGGGGTATGGACTGAAGCTTTCTTT | CASSPRQGVWTEAFF | TRBD1 | TRBJ1-1 | . | TRBV11-2
TGTGCCAGCAGTTCAATGGGGTACAATGAGCAGTTCTTC | CASSSMGYNEQFF | . | TRBJ2-1 | . | TRBV28
TGTGCCAGCATTCAGGGGCTTTCTGAAGCTTTCTTT | CASIQGLSEAFF | . | TRBJ1-1 | . | TRBV28
TGTGCCAGCAGCCTACAATTAAGGACTAGCGGGAGGGCGGAGACCCAGTACTTC | CASSLQLRTSGRAETQYF | TRBD2 | TRBJ2-5 | . | TRBV7-6
TGTGCCAGTAGTATGAAGGGGCGGTATGGCTACACCTTC | CASSMKGRYGYTF | . | TRBJ1-2 | . | TRBV19
TGTGCCAGCAGCTTGGCCAGGGCCGGCTACGAGCAGTACTTC | CASSLARAGYEQYF | . | TRBJ2-7 | once | TRBV5-4
TGTGCCAGTAGTATTTGGGTAGCGGGAGGCCAAGAGACCCAGTACTTC | CASSIWVAGGQETQYF | TRBD2 | TRBJ2-5 | . | TRBV19
TGTGCCAGCAGTTACTGGTCACGGCGGTACGAAATGAACACTGAAGCTTTCTTT | CASSYWSRRYEMNTEAFF | . | TRBJ1-1 | . | TRBV28
TGTGCCAGCAGTATAAAAGCGGGAGCTCTCTACAATGAGCAGTTCTTC | CASSIKAGALYNEQFF | TRBD2 | TRBJ2-1 | . | TRBV27
TGCGCCAGCAGCCAGACGACAGTGAACACTGAAGCTTTCTTT | CASSQTTVNTEAFF | . | TRBJ1-1 | . | TRBV5-1
TGTGCCAGCAGCGCCTCCCGGACTCCTAACTATGGCTACACCTTC | CASSASRTPNYGYTF | . | TRBJ1-2 | . | TRBV13